Sequencing of this TCR beta chain was carried out in a study of human T cells and chemical hapten exposure. For the study at large: For sensitization, 2% DPC was applied to a 2 cm by 2 cm patch of upper inner arm skin. Each patient's scalp received weekly diphenylcyclopropenone throughout the approximately 25-week study. Study-level points and caveats: TCRs exceeding 1 in 1000 frequency stayed unchanged with DPC sensitization.

The CDR3 is made up of 16 amino acids. Per germline, CDR1 MGHRA and CDR2 YSYEKL. Unmatched junction bases numbered 4, after V lost 5 bases and J lost 0 bases. The time point: patch test 3, about 24 weeks after DPC sensitization. The sample's treatment: therapeutic diphenylcyclopropenone sensitization with weekly scalp DPC. This clonotype was observed many times. The antigen is unknown. Unique molecular identifiers were attached to individual cDNA molecules during library preparation. TCRdb recomputed calls from the RACE reads with MiXCR, one row per CDR3 protein. The sample consists of approximately 72,000 distinct CDR3 sequences, roughly 10% of them appearing once.

The receptor's source is a woman aged 45-65 years with alopecia areata. Some clones in this sample may be carry-over from other donors' samples. The material was whole blood, obtained in connection with sensitization to the hapten diphenylcyclopropenone (DPC). The V and J genes are TRBV4-1 and TRBJ2-3; 11 bases are shared with TRBD1. The CDR3 reads CASSWTGGRSTDTQYF. Written as DNA, the CDR3 is TGCGCCAGCAGCTGGACAGGGGGCCGGAGCACAGATACGCAGTATTTT.